The 2 T cell receptor beta chains given below trace back to one sample, sequenced in a study of cytomegalovirus exposure and HLA in healthy donors. Method: immunoSEQ multiplex PCR; TCRdb's copy keeps in-frame clones and lacks some. The table shows 65,000 to 80,000 clones, with less than 95% occurring only once. Sequenced input: PBMCs. These receptors were collected from a woman between 18 and 29 years old in good health and CMV-seropositive.

The rearrangement joins TRBV4-1 to TRBJ1-4; D might be TRBD1 (5 bases). CDR3 length: 16 amino acids. The germline gives CDR1 MGHRA, CDR2 YSYEKL. Trimming took 1 base from V and 3 from J, leaving 12 bases between them. This CDR3 reads CASSQGPGGANEKLFF. In DNA, the CDR3 is TGCGCCAGCAGCCAAGGGCCCGGGGGGGCTAATGAAAAACTGTTTTTT.

This sequence joins TRBV4-1 and TRBJ2-1; TRBD2 matches 9 bases. Germline V gene data show CDR1 as MGHRA and CDR2 as YSYEKL. The CDR3 has 15 residues. V lost 2 bases and J lost 8; bases outside the gene matches: 7. CDR3 in amino acids: CASSQLAGSSYEQFF. The DNA for the CDR3 is TGCGCCAGCAGCCAACTAGCGGGATCCTCATATGAGCAGTTCTTC.